The 9 T cell receptor beta chains in this list originate from one sample, sequenced in a study of Graves' ophthalmopathy and Graves' hyperthyroidism (dated by TCRdb to 2017 to 2018). These reads were obtained on an Illumina HiSeq 2000. For repertoire sequencing, TCR beta CDR3 regions were amplified from RNA transcripts. The first round was an RT-PCR using HTBI primers with the Qiagen OneStep RT-PCR kit, and this first round was followed by a second-round multiplex PCR, then size selection and purification. TCRdb redid the processing of the public reads, applying fastp at Q25 and MiXCR, and retained in-frame beta chains. Entries are consolidated by CDR3 protein sequence, retaining the most common genes and DNA. This sample is represented by about 160,000 distinct CDR3 sequences; 35% to 50% of them were singletons. The ten largest clones capture 7.5% to 10% of the sample. The specimen sequenced was peripheral blood. The origin of the receptors is a young man with Graves' ophthalmopathy. Donor details come from another sample of the same person, matched by shared clones.

V and J are TRBV12-3 or TRBV12-4 and TRBJ2-7; D uncertain. This CDR3 has 14 residues. Trimming left V 5 bases short and J 3 bases short, with 14 bases between. The CDR3 coding sequence is TGTGCCAGCAGTCCCGAGTTTTCCGACTACGAGCAGTACTTC. Protein product: CASSPEFSDYEQYF.

This clonotype was seen many times. The gene calls are TRBV4-3 and TRBJ2-2; no definite D call. CDR3 length: 16 amino acids. The germline V and J ends were trimmed by 1 base and 7 bases, with 16 bases remaining between them. Germline V gives CDR1 LGHNA, CDR2 YSLEER. CDR3 bases: TGCGCCAGCAGCCAAGGACCCCCAACGACGGTCGGGGAGCTGTTTTTT. Its protein is CASSQGPPTTVGELFF.

This clonotype has a count of ten or more. The rearrangement uses TRBV19 and TRBJ1-1; D not resolved. Trimming cost V 3 bases and J 1 base, with 6 bases left between them. CDR3 length: 13 amino acids. The V gene's germline CDR1 is LNHDA and CDR2 SQIVND (reference sequence). The CDR3 loop reads CASSISGNTEAFF. CDR3 DNA sequence: TGTGCCAGTAGTATCTCCGGGAACACTGAAGCTTTCTTT.

The chain employs TRBV12-3 or TRBV12-4 and TRBJ2-7; a possible D gene is TRBD2 (6 bases). Trimming removed 1 base at V and 2 bases at J, with 21 bases between. The CDR3 has 18 residues. DNA of the CDR3: TGTGCCAGCAGTTTAGGAGGCGTTGGGCGGGGTGGAGCCTACGAGCAGTACTTC. Amino acid sequence: CASSLGGVGRGGAYEQYF.

The V and J genes are TRBV27 and TRBJ1-5; D is uncertain. The germline CDR1 and CDR2 sequences are MNHEY and SMNVEV (reference sequence). The V and J ends lost 3 bases and 6 bases respectively, with 15 bases between them. The CDR3 has 15 amino acids. CDR3 DNA sequence: TGTGCCAGCAGTTTTGGCCCCTCTGGAACTCAGCCCCAGCATTTT. This sequence encodes CASSFGPSGTQPQHF.

This chain joins TRBV28 and TRBJ1-2; 7 bases are shared with TRBD1. CDR3 length: 12 amino acids. The germline CDR1 and CDR2 sequences are MDHEN and SYDVKM. V trimming: 6 bases; J trimming: 7 bases; junction bases outside the gene matches: 5. CDR3 in DNA: TGTGCCAGCAGAGACAGGGTCAGTGGCTACACCTTC. Its protein product is CASRDRVSGYTF.

In its sample, this clonotype was seen a few times. This chain uses TRBV27 with TRBJ2-5; D is tentatively TRBD1 or TRBD2 (5 bases each). The V gene lost 0 bases and the J gene lost 5 bases, with 13 bases spanning the gap. Per germline, CDR1 MNHEY and CDR2 SMNVEV (reference sequence). The CDR3 is 15 residues long. The CDR3 nucleotides are TGTGCCAGCAGTTTATCATTCGAGGGGAAGGAGACCCAGTACTTC. This encodes CASSLSFEGKETQYF.

The chain is built from TRBV6-1 and TRBJ1-2, with TRBD1 identical over 7 bases. V trimming: 2 bases; J trimming: 4 bases; junction bases outside the gene matches: 1. This CDR3 is 13 amino acids long. Germline V gives CDR1 MNHNS, CDR2 SASEGT. The CDR3 DNA sequence: TGTGCCAGCAGTGAACGGGACAGCTATGGCTACACCTTC. Its protein is CASSERDSYGYTF.

This clonotype showed up many times. This sequence joins TRBV12-3 or TRBV12-4 and TRBJ1-5; D unresolved. V was clipped by 3 bases and J by 6 bases, with 3 bases between them. CDR3 size: 11 residues. The CDR3 coding sequence is TGTGCCAGCAGTTTGTTTCAGCCCCAGCATTTT. It codes for CASSLFQPQHF.